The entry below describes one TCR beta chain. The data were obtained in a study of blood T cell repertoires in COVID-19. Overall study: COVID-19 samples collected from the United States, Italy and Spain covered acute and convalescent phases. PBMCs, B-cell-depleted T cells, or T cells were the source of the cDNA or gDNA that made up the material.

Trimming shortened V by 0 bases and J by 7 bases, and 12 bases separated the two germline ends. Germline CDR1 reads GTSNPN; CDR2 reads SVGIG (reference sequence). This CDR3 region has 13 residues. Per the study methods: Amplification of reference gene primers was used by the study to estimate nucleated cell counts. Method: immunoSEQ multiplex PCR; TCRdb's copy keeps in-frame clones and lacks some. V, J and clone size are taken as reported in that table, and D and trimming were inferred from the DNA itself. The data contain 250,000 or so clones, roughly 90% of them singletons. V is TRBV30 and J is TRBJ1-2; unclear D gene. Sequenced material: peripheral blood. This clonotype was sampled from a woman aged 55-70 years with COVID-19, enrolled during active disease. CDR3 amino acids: CAWSVGRYGGYTF. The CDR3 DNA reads TGTGCCTGGAGTGTAGGGAGGTACGGTGGCTACACCTTC. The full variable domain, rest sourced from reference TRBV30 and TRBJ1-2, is SQTIHQWPATLVQPVGSPLSLECTVEGTSNPNLYWYRQAAGRGLQLLFYSVGIGQISSEVPQNLSASRPQDRQFILSSKKLLLSDSGFYLCAWSVGRYGGYTFGSGTRLTVV.